This TCR beta chain was recorded in a study of neoadjuvant nivolumab and ipilimumab in lung cancer. Trimming left V 1 base short and J 0 bases short, with 3 bases between. The V gene's germline CDR1 is SGHTA and CDR2 FQGNSA. This CDR3 spans 13 amino acids. Clones were read by immunoSEQ multiplex PCR, and TCRdb kept only the in-frame ones, dropping some. The data show 26,000 or so clones, with 75% to 85% seen just once and 5% to 6.5% held by the top ten. This TCR was recovered from an adult with non-small cell lung cancer. The sequencing here drew on tumor tissue, taken after neoadjuvant nivolumab, alone or with ipilimumab, at or shortly before surgery. The chain has TRBV7-2 and TRBJ2-5; D uncertain. The CDR3 nucleotides read TGTGCCAGCAGCTTAGGACACCAAGAGACCCAGTACTTC. This encodes CASSLGHQETQYF.